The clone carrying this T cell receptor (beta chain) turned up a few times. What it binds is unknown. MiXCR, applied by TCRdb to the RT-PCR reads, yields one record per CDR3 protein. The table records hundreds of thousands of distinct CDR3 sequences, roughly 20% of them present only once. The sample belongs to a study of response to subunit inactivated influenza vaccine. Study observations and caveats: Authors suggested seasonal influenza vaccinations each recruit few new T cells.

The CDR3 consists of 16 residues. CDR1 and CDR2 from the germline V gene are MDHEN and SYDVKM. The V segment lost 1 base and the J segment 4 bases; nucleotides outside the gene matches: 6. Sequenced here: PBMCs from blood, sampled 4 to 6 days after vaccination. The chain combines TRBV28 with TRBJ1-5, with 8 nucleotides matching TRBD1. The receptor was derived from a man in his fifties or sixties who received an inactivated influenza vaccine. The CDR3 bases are TGTGCCAGCAGTTTATCGGGGACAGGCTTAAATCAGCCCCAGCATTTT. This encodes CASSLSGTGLNQPQHF.